The clone carrying this TCR beta chain was picked up many times. The data originate from a study of T-cell reconstitution after alpha-beta-depleted transplantation in children. V shed 4 bases, J shed 0 bases, and the junction held 6 bases outside the gene matches. The CDR3 is made up of 17 amino acids. CDR1 and CDR2 (germline): SGHRS, YFSETQ. Researchers prepared the TCRbeta library using unique molecular identifiers, the study reports. TCRdb reprocessed the PCR reads via MiXCR and lists one record per CDR3 protein. The sample lists a few hundred thousand distinct CDR3 sequences, around 9.7% seen once, with over 4.5% in the top ten.

Specimen: PBMCs from the stem cell graft donor, collected from the stem cell graft. This receptor was taken from a human donor who donated a stem cell graft to a child with SCID. V gene TRBV5-1 combines with J gene TRBJ1-4; 10 bases line up with TRBD1. The CDR3: CASSEGQGSSTNEKLFF. In DNA form, the CDR3 reads TGCGCCAGCAGCGAGGGACAGGGGAGTTCAACTAATGAAAAACTGTTTTTT.